This T cell receptor beta chain was identified in a study of T cell responses to AZD1222 COVID-19 vaccine. Study-wide results and limits: Just a handful of AZD1222 recipients were seropositive at baseline. The sample set comprised mostly white British donors with more females, and clonal diversity was possibly underestimated.

Points on this clone: The antigen is not known.

V lost 3 bases and J 5 bases, leaving 13 bases between the germline ends. The CDR3 covers 14 residues. CDR1 and CDR2 (germline): MNHEY, SMNVEV (reference sequence). Produced via immunoSEQ multiplex PCR; TCRdb's table is partial and in-frame only. The sample contains 90,000 to 100,000 clones, 70% to 90% of which appear only once. The chain recombines TRBV27 with TRBJ1-1; D remains ambiguous. This TCR derives from an adult in good health. This specimen consisted of peripheral blood, obtained on day 0 of AZD1222 vaccination. CDR3 nucleotide sequence: TGTGCCAGCAGTTTGGGCGGCGGTGGGACTGAAGCTTTCTTT. Encoded protein: CASSLGGGGTEAFF.